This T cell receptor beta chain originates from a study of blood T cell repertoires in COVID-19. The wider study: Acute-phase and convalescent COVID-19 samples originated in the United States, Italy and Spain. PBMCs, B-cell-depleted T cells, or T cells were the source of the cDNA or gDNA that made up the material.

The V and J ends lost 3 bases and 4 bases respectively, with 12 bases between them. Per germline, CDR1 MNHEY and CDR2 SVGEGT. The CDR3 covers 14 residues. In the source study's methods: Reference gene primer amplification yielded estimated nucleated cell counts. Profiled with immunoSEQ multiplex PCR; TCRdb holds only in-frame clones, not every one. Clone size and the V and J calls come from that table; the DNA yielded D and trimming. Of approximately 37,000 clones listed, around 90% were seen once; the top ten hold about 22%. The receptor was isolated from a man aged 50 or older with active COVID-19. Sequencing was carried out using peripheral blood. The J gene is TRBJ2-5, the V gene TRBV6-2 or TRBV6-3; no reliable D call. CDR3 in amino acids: CASSYVNSGETQYF. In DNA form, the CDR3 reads TGTGCCAGCAGTTATGTAAACAGTGGAGAGACCCAGTACTTC.